This entry lists 20 T cell receptor beta chains sequenced from one sample in a study of T cell changes during pregnancy in multiple sclerosis (dated by TCRdb to the late 2010s). Libraries were built with the immunoSEQ multiplex PCR assay. TCRdb retrieved this table from immuneACCESS and kept in-frame rearrangements only. Not all clones are present; in checked studies, unresolved V genes account for under half, and no reason is known for the remainder. The sample profile shows approximately 66,000 clones; around nine tenths of them were found once. Roughly 5.2% of the sample comes from the top ten. The sample here was CD8+ T cells from peripheral blood mononuclear cells, taken before pregnancy. These receptors were taken from a female donor with multiple sclerosis, enrolled in a pregnancy study.

This chain uses TRBV13 with TRBJ1-4; D ambiguous. The ends were cut back, 0 bases at V and 12 bases at J, with 11 bases in the middle. The CDR3 consists of 13 residues. The germline gives CDR1 PRHDT, CDR2 FYEKMQ (reference sequence). The CDR3 coding sequence is TGTGCCAGCAGCTTAGGAGGTACCCAGGAACTGTTTTTT. It codes for CASSLGGTQELFF.

This sequence joins TRBV2 and TRBJ1-2; 8 bases map to TRBD1. The V segment lost 9 bases and the J segment 5 bases; nucleotides outside the gene matches: 11. Germline lookup yields CDR1 SNHLY and CDR2 FYNNEI. CDR3 size: 14 residues. The CDR3 sequence: CARRDRDRPYGYTF. CDR3 in DNA: TGTGCCAGGAGGGACCGGGACAGGCCGTATGGCTACACCTTC.

This chain connects TRBV9 to TRBJ2-2; 11 positions agree with TRBD2. CDR1 SGDLS and CDR2 YYNGEE come from the germline V gene. The CDR3 covers 18 residues. The junction had 8 bases not matched to a gene; V was cut back by 0 bases and J by 4 bases. The CDR3 loop is CASSVDPSGGIVTGELFF. The DNA of the CDR3 is TGTGCCAGCAGCGTAGATCCTAGCGGGGGGATTGTCACCGGGGAGCTGTTTTTT. Full variable domain (outside the CDR3, taken from reference TRBV9 and TRBJ2-2): DSGVTQTPKHLITATGQRVTLRCSPRSGDLSVYWYQQSLDQGLQFLIQYYNGEERAKGNILERFSAQQFPDLHSELNLSSLELGDSALYFCASSVDPSGGIVTGELFFGEGSRLTVL.

This sequence joins TRBV9 and TRBJ2-3; 10 bases map to TRBD2. Unmatched junction bases numbered 4, after V lost 3 bases and J lost 3 bases. The CDR3 sequence is 15 residues long. Germline values: CDR1 SGDLS, CDR2 YYNGEE. The CDR3 is CASSASGGGTDTQYF. CDR3 DNA: TGTGCCAGCAGCGCAAGCGGGGGGGGGACAGATACGCAGTATTTT. Using reference TRBV9 and TRBJ2-3 for the parts outside the CDR3, the full variable domain is DSGVTQTPKHLITATGQRVTLRCSPRSGDLSVYWYQQSLDQGLQFLIQYYNGEERAKGNILERFSAQQFPDLHSELNLSSLELGDSALYFCASSASGGGTDTQYFGPGTRLTVL.

The chain is built from TRBV19 and TRBJ2-2; TRBD2 agrees at 9 bases. The CDR3 length is 14 residues. The germline V gene has CDR1 LNHDA and CDR2 SQIVND (reference sequence). V shed 3 bases and J 5 bases; nucleotides not matched to a gene: 1. CDR3 sequence reads: CASSMSGGTGELFF. Written as DNA, the CDR3 is TGTGCCAGTAGTATGAGCGGGGGGACCGGGGAGCTGTTTTTT.

The chain couples TRBV14 to TRBJ1-2; 7 nucleotides align to TRBD1. In germline, CDR1 is SGHDN, CDR2 FVKESK. V dropped 3 bases and J dropped 3; count of bases not matched to a gene: 7. The CDR3 length is 15 residues. CDR3 sequence: CASSQTGTADYGYTF. The CDR3, as DNA: TGTGCCAGCAGCCAGACCGGGACAGCGGACTATGGCTACACCTTC.

This chain connects TRBV13 to TRBJ2-3; maybe TRBD2 (5 bases). The germline gives CDR1 PRHDT, CDR2 FYEKMQ (reference sequence). The length of the CDR3 is 16 residues. With 5 bases removed from V and 1 base from J, the gap between germline ends came to 16 bases. The CDR3 spells CASSTLSDGGTDTQYF. CDR3 coding DNA: TGTGCCAGCAGCACACTATCCGACGGGGGCACAGATACGCAGTATTTT. Combining the CDR3 with reference TRBV13 and TRBJ2-3 gives the whole variable domain AAGVIQSPRHLIKEKRETATLKCYPIPRHDTVYWYQQGPGQDPQFLISFYEKMQSDKGSIPDRFSAQQFSDYHSELNMSSLELGDSALYFCASSTLSDGGTDTQYFGPGTRLTVL.

In this sample, this clone turned up once. This chain connects TRBV27 to TRBJ2-3; no reliable D call. Trimming removed 1 base at V and 5 bases at J, with 7 bases between. There are 13 residues in the CDR3. CDR1 and CDR2 (germline): MNHEY, SMNVEV (reference sequence). This CDR3 is CASSLFGQDTQYF. CDR3 sequence (DNA): TGTGCCAGCAGTTTATTTGGCCAAGATACGCAGTATTTT.

The chain carries TRBV6-1 and TRBJ2-7, with TRBD1 matching over 7 bases. Germline CDR1 reads MNHNS; CDR2 reads SASEGT. The CDR3 runs to 15 residues. V was clipped by 6 bases and J by 0 bases; unmatched bases: 8. The CDR3 sequence: CASRHLTGSSYEQYF. The CDR3 region has the DNA TGTGCCAGCAGACACCTGACAGGGAGCTCCTACGAGCAGTACTTC.

The chain couples TRBV29-1 to TRBJ2-7; 7 bases map to TRBD2. CDR3 length: 13 amino acids. Germline V gives CDR1 SQVTM, CDR2 ANQGSEA. The V segment lost 4 bases and the J segment 0 bases; nucleotides outside the gene matches: 3. CDR3 bases: TGCAGCGTTGTGGGAGGGTCCTCCTACGAGCAGTACTTC. It encodes CSVVGGSSYEQYF.

This chain links TRBV7-6 with TRBJ2-7, with a tentative D call TRBD1 (6 bases). V lost 1 base, J lost 3 bases, and 10 bases lay in between. The CDR3 totals 14 residues. Per germline, CDR1 SGHVS and CDR2 FNYEAQ. The chain's CDR3 is CASSLEGDLYEQYF. Written as DNA, the CDR3 is TGTGCCAGCAGCTTAGAGGGGGACCTCTACGAGCAGTACTTC.

This sequence joins TRBV7-6 and TRBJ2-7, with 13 bases aligning to TRBD2. J lost 4 bases, V lost 5 bases, and 5 bases had no gene match. This CDR3 region has 15 residues. The germline CDR1 and CDR2 sequences are SGHVS and FNYEAQ. This CDR3 is CASSPGTSGVYEQYF. DNA for the CDR3: TGTGCCAGCAGCCCCGGGACTAGCGGGGTTTACGAGCAGTACTTC.

In this sample, this clone turned up once. The V gene is TRBV9, the J gene TRBJ1-3; no firm D call. The CDR3 contains 15 residues. V lost 4 bases, J lost 4 bases, and 15 bases lay in between. Germline values: CDR1 SGDLS, CDR2 YYNGEE. Here the CDR3 reads CASSPSADGGNTIYF. The CDR3 DNA follows: TGTGCCAGCAGCCCTTCAGCGGACGGGGGAAACACCATATATTTT.

The chain is built from TRBV6-5 and TRBJ2-1; 12 bases are shared with TRBD2. Germline values: CDR1 MNHEY, CDR2 SVGAGI. The CDR3 length is 14 residues. Trimming at V came to 5 bases and at J to 9 bases, leaving 5 bases not matched to a gene. DNA of the CDR3: TGTGCCAGCAGTGCACTAGCGGGGGGCGGTGAGCAGTTCTTC. Encoded protein: CASSALAGGGEQFF.

The V gene is TRBV6-5, the J gene TRBJ1-1; a possible D gene is TRBD1 (5 bases). Germline CDR1 and CDR2: MNHEY and SVGAGI. The CDR3 loop spans 12 amino acids. As DNA, the CDR3 is TGTGCTACCTTCTGGGGGGTAACTGAAGCTTTCTTT. It translates to CATFWGVTEAFF.

This chain uses TRBV27 with TRBJ1-1; possibly TRBD1 for D (6 bases). Germline assignment: CDR1 MNHEY and CDR2 SMNVEV (reference sequence). The CDR3 spans 15 residues. Between the trimmed V and J ends, which lost 1 base and 0 bases, there was a span of 9 bases. As DNA, the CDR3 is TGTGCCAGCAGTTTATACGGGGACATGAACACTGAAGCTTTCTTT. Amino acids: CASSLYGDMNTEAFF.

This chain connects TRBV18 to TRBJ1-4; D gene uncertain. In germline, CDR1 is KGHSH, CDR2 LQKENI. The CDR3 loop spans 11 amino acids. V lost 6 bases and J 4 bases, leaving 3 bases between the germline ends. This CDR3 reads CASSNNEKLFF. CDR3 DNA: TGTGCCAGCTCTAATAATGAAAAACTGTTTTTT. Full variable domain (outside the CDR3, taken from reference TRBV18 and TRBJ1-4): NAGVMQNPRHLVRRRGQEARLRCSPMKGHSHVYWYRQLPEEGLKFMVYLQKENIIDESGMPKERFSAEFPKEGPSILRIQQVVRGDSAAYFCASSNNEKLFFGSGTQLSVL.

This chain uses TRBV5-8 with TRBJ2-5; 9 bases align to TRBD1. This CDR3 contains 16 residues. Germline CDR1 SGHTS, CDR2 YDEGEE. Trimming removed 0 bases from V and 5 bases from J; junction bases left unmatched: 8. The CDR3 sequence is CASSLATGGAWETQYF. CDR3 coding DNA: TGTGCCAGCAGCTTGGCTACAGGGGGCGCGTGGGAGACCCAGTACTTC. Full variable domain (missing parts from reference TRBV5-8 and TRBJ2-5): EAGVTQSPTHLIKTRGQQATLRCSPISGHTSVYWYQQALGLGLQFLLWYDEGEERNRGNFPPRFSGRQFPNYSSELNVNALELEDSALYLCASSLATGGAWETQYFGPGTRLLVL.

The chain employs TRBV19 and TRBJ2-3, with TRBD1 as a possible D gene (7 bases). Germline V gives CDR1 LNHDA, CDR2 SQIVND (reference sequence). Trimming pared 3 bases from V and 3 bases from J, leaving 16 bases between. This CDR3 is 16 amino acids long. The CDR3 DNA sequence: TGTGCCAGTAGTATGTTCGGCCAGGGGGGAACAGATACGCAGTATTTT. Translation gives CASSMFGQGGTDTQYF.

This clone was detected once. J is TRBJ1-1 and V is TRBV2; D is undetermined. Trimming took off 10 bases at V and 5 bases at J, with 17 bases between the two ends. Looked up from germline, CDR1 is SNHLY and CDR2 is FYNNEI. The CDR3 covers 13 residues. The CDR3 sequence is CATWPGPGTEAFF. CDR3 sequence (DNA): TGTGCCACCTGGCCGGGCCCGGGAACTGAAGCTTTCTTT.